Listed here are 4 T cell receptor beta chains from one sample, sequenced in a study of response to subunit inactivated influenza vaccine. TCRdb recomputed calls from the RT-PCR reads with MiXCR, one row per CDR3 protein. The sample carries about 830,000 distinct CDR3 sequences, approximately 17% recorded once. Sample: PBMCs from blood, taken 5 to 6 days after vaccination. The source is a man in his forties or fifties who received an inactivated influenza vaccine.

J is TRBJ2-3 and V is TRBV6-1; D possibly corresponds to TRBD1 (8 bases). This CDR3 region has 17 residues. Trimming pared 6 bases from V and 1 base from J, leaving 20 bases between. Germline V gives CDR1 MNHNS, CDR2 SASEGT. The CDR3 loop reads CASRGGIGQGRTDTQYF. The CDR3 DNA reads as TGTGCCAGCAGGGGGGGGATAGGACAGGGCCGCACAGATACGCAGTATTTT.

The J gene is TRBJ2-1, the V gene TRBV11-2; 10 nucleotides match TRBD2. Per the germline V gene, CDR1 is SGHAT and CDR2 is FQNNGV. The CDR3 is 17 residues long. Trimming took 5 bases from V and 6 from J; bases not matched to a gene: 13. The CDR3 bases are TGTGCCAGCAGCCTTAGTAGATGGACTAGCGGAGTCAATGAGCAGTTCTTC. Residues: CASSLSRWTSGVNEQFF.

The chain is built from TRBV20-1 and TRBJ2-5, with TRBD1 matching 7 bases. The CDR3 loop spans 13 amino acids. Germline assignment: CDR1 DFQATT and CDR2 SNEGSKA (reference sequence). V was clipped by 3 bases and J by 3 bases; unmatched bases: 4. The CDR3 nucleotides read TGCAGTGCTAGTAGACAGGGAAAAGAGACCCAGTACTTC. Translation gives CSASRQGKETQYF.

The table lists this clonotype with many counts. The chain has TRBV12-3 or TRBV12-4 and TRBJ2-7; the match to TRBD1 covers 11 bases. CDR3 length: 15 amino acids. Trimming removed 3 bases from V and 4 bases from J; junction bases left unmatched: 5. CDR3 region: CASSFGQGATYEQYF. The DNA for the CDR3 is TGTGCCAGCAGTTTCGGACAGGGGGCTACGTACGAGCAGTACTTC.